This T cell receptor beta chain was captured by sequencing in a study of CD8 T cells in ankylosing spondylitis. The study, taken as a whole, reports: Within matched ankylosing spondylitis synovial fluid, disease-linked clones were reportedly significantly enriched. Several of the motif variants were reported before in synovial fluid and blood from reactive arthritis. Among TCR beta sequences, a motif of 7 to 9 highly homologous variants appeared characteristic of ankylosing spondylitis blood.

This clonotype was seen once. What it recognizes is unknown. TCRdb passed the 5' RACE reads through MiXCR, listing each CDR3 protein once. The sample has roughly 440,000 distinct CDR3 sequences; roughly a sixth are singletons. Trimming at V came to 6 bases and at J to 2 bases, leaving 9 bases not matched to a gene. CDR1 and CDR2 from the germline V gene are MNHNS and SASEGT. The CDR3 length is 16 residues. The source material was blood, either unsorted or a sorted T cell fraction (not recorded which). V gene TRBV6-1 combines with J gene TRBJ2-1; the match to TRBD2 covers 8 bases. This sequence originates from a male donor with ankylosing spondylitis. Here the CDR3 DNA reads TGTGCCAGCAGCCGGGGAGACGGGAGGGCCTACAATGAGCAGTTCTTC. Translating it yields CASSRGDGRAYNEQFF.